This TCR beta chain was captured by sequencing in a study of response to subunit inactivated influenza vaccine. Study-level findings and limits: Authors suggested each seasonal influenza vaccination recruits few new T cells.

Each CDR3 protein is one row after TCRdb ran MiXCR on the RT-PCR reads. The sample carries 700,000 to 900,000 distinct CDR3 sequences, over 20% recorded once. Germline V gives CDR1 SQVTM, CDR2 ANQGSEA. V shed 5 bases and J 5 bases; nucleotides not matched to a gene: 5. The CDR3 length is 13 residues. This clonotype occurred a few times. Its specificity is not known. The sequencing used PBMCs from blood, collected roughly 5 days after vaccination. The chain employs TRBV29-1 and TRBJ1-1; 10 bases are shared with TRBD1. The sequence was obtained from a man aged 50-59 years who received an inactivated influenza vaccine. The CDR3 protein is CSVQRTGGTEAFF. CDR3 coding DNA: TGCAGCGTTCAACGGACAGGGGGAACTGAAGCTTTCTTT.